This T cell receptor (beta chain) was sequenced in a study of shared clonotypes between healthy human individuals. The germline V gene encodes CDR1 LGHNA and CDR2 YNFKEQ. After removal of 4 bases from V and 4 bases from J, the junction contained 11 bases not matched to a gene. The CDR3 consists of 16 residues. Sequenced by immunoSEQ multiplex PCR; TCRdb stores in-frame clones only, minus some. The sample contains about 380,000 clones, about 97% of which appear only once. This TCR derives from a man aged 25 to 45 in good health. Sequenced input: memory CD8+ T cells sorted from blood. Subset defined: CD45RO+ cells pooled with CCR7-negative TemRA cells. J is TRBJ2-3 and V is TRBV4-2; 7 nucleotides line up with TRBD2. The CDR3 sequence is CASSPPGAGAPDTQYF. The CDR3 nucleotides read TGTGCCAGCAGCCCTCCGGGCGCGGGAGCCCCAGATACGCAGTATTTT.